This is a list of T cell receptor beta chains from one sample in a study of blood T cell repertoires in COVID-19. Clones were read by immunoSEQ multiplex PCR, and TCRdb kept only the in-frame ones, dropping some. The data show under 100,000 clones, approximately 80% seen once. Sequencing was done on a sample of peripheral blood. Receptor source: a man aged 45-65 years with acute or convalescent COVID-19. Each CDR3 is given with its conserved first and last residue. The order of the fields is V gene, J gene, CDR3 length, D gene, clone size, CDR3 DNA, CDR3 protein. A D gene is named only where the DNA matches it firmly. The listing skips clone size in some rows; elsewhere it reads once, few, many or a size class.

v_gene: TRBV28
j_gene: TRBJ2-7
len: 13
d_gene: TRBD2
abundance: -
CDR3nt: TGTGCCAGCAGTTGGGGAGGGTCCTACGAGCAGTACTTC
CDR3aa: CASSWGGSYEQYF

v_gene: TRBV28
j_gene: TRBJ1-2
len: 13
d_gene: -
abundance: -
CDR3nt: TGTGCCAGCAGTTTCTCCTCGGGGGGAGGCTACACCTTC
CDR3aa: CASSFSSGGGYTF

v_gene: TRBV5-1
j_gene: TRBJ2-6
len: 18
d_gene: -
abundance: -
CDR3nt: TGCGCCAGCAGCAGGACTGGGGGCGCGGAATCTGGGGCCAACGTCCTGACTTTC
CDR3aa: CASSRTGGAESGANVLTF

v_gene: TRBV2
j_gene: TRBJ1-5
len: 15
d_gene: -
abundance: -
CDR3nt: TGTGCCAGCCTCCGGGGTGTCGGTAGCAATCAGCCCCAGCATTTT
CDR3aa: CASLRGVGSNQPQHF

v_gene: TRBV27
j_gene: TRBJ2-5
len: 15
d_gene: TRBD2
abundance: -
CDR3nt: TGTGCCAGCAGTTTAGGGGGACTAGCTCGCGAGACCCAGTACTTC
CDR3aa: CASSLGGLARETQYF

v_gene: TRBV4-1
j_gene: TRBJ1-4
len: 17
d_gene: TRBD1
abundance: -
CDR3nt: TGCGCCAGCAGCCAACCTCCTTCGACAGGGCTGGGGGAAAAACTGTTTTTT
CDR3aa: CASSQPPSTGLGEKLFF

v_gene: TRBV9
j_gene: TRBJ2-7
len: 13
d_gene: TRBD1
abundance: -
CDR3nt: TGTGCCAGCAGCGTAGATTACAGGGGTGAGCAGTACTTC
CDR3aa: CASSVDYRGEQYF

v_gene: TRBV6-5
j_gene: TRBJ1-1
len: 14
d_gene: -
abundance: -
CDR3nt: TGTGCCAGCAGGGCGGGGAGGGGGAACACTGAAGCTTTCTTT
CDR3aa: CASRAGRGNTEAFF

v_gene: TRBV19
j_gene: TRBJ2-7
len: 13
d_gene: -
abundance: -
CDR3nt: TGTGCCAGTAGCCCCAGGTTGGCCTACGAGCAGTACTTC
CDR3aa: CASSPRLAYEQYF

v_gene: TRBV6-5
j_gene: TRBJ1-1
len: 14
d_gene: -
abundance: once
CDR3nt: TGTGCCAGCAGTTACGGCCAGATGAACACTGAAGCTTTCTTT
CDR3aa: CASSYGQMNTEAFF

v_gene: TRBV14
j_gene: TRBJ2-7
len: 14
d_gene: -
abundance: -
CDR3nt: TGTGCCAGCAGCCCCAGACAGGACCCCTACGAGCAGTACTTC
CDR3aa: CASSPRQDPYEQYF

v_gene: TRBV7-2
j_gene: TRBJ2-2
len: 16
d_gene: -
abundance: -
CDR3nt: TGTGCCAGCAGCTTAGTAGCAGGGTCGAACACCGGGGAGCTGTTTTTT
CDR3aa: CASSLVAGSNTGELFF

v_gene: TRBV4-3
j_gene: TRBJ2-6
len: 16
d_gene: -
abundance: -
CDR3nt: TGCGCCAGCAGCCTGGGGCGGTACTCTGGGGCCAACGTCCTGACTTTC
CDR3aa: CASSLGRYSGANVLTF

v_gene: TRBV5-5
j_gene: TRBJ2-7
len: 15
d_gene: TRBD1
abundance: -
CDR3nt: TGTGCCAGCAGTTCCGGACAGGCCGTGACAGGGGAGCAGTACTTC
CDR3aa: CASSSGQAVTGEQYF

v_gene: TRBV7-3
j_gene: TRBJ2-7
len: 13
d_gene: -
abundance: -
CDR3nt: TGTGCCAGCAGCTTAGACAGAACCTACGAGCAGTACTTC
CDR3aa: CASSLDRTYEQYF

v_gene: TRBV11-2
j_gene: TRBJ2-7
len: 14
d_gene: -
abundance: -
CDR3nt: TGTGCCAGCAGCTTAGGGCCGGAGACCTACGAGCAGTACTTC
CDR3aa: CASSLGPETYEQYF

v_gene: TRBV2
j_gene: TRBJ1-1
len: 14
d_gene: -
abundance: -
CDR3nt: TGTGCCAGCAGTGAAAACAGCCGGAACACTGAAGCTTTCTTT
CDR3aa: CASSENSRNTEAFF

v_gene: TRBV24-1
j_gene: TRBJ2-1
len: 17
d_gene: TRBD1
abundance: -
CDR3nt: TGTGCCACCAGTGATTATGCCAAGGGACAGGGGGCGTATGAGCAGTTCTTC
CDR3aa: CATSDYAKGQGAYEQFF

v_gene: TRBV7-9
j_gene: TRBJ2-3
len: 13
d_gene: -
abundance: -
CDR3nt: TGTGCCAGCAGCTTCCCTTTGACAGATACGCAGTATTTT
CDR3aa: CASSFPLTDTQYF

v_gene: TRBV28
j_gene: TRBJ2-1
len: 12
d_gene: TRBD1
abundance: -
CDR3nt: TGTGCCAGCAGTGGGACAGGGGAGATGTCGTTCTTC
CDR3aa: CASSGTGEMSFF

v_gene: TRBV30
j_gene: TRBJ1-2
len: 13
d_gene: TRBD1
abundance: -
CDR3nt: TGTGCCTGGAATACTCAGGGGGCGGTCGGCTACACCTTC
CDR3aa: CAWNTQGAVGYTF

v_gene: TRBV30
j_gene: TRBJ2-5
len: 15
d_gene: TRBD2
abundance: -
CDR3nt: TGTGCCTGGAGTGTTGCTAGCGGGCTCCAAGAGACCCAGTACTTC
CDR3aa: CAWSVASGLQETQYF

v_gene: TRBV6-5
j_gene: TRBJ1-4
len: 14
d_gene: -
abundance: -
CDR3nt: TGTGCCAGCAGTTCCGGACAGCATAATGAAAAACTGTTTTTT
CDR3aa: CASSSGQHNEKLFF

v_gene: TRBV6-5
j_gene: TRBJ2-5
len: 12
d_gene: -
abundance: once
CDR3nt: TGTGCCAGCGGGGGGTTCCAGGAGACCCAGTACTTC
CDR3aa: CASGGFQETQYF

v_gene: TRBV18
j_gene: TRBJ2-7
len: 15
d_gene: -
abundance: -
CDR3nt: TGTGCCAGCTCACCCCCTGGACTAACCCAATACGAGCAGTACTTC
CDR3aa: CASSPPGLTQYEQYF

v_gene: TRBV7-3
j_gene: TRBJ2-1
len: 15
d_gene: -
abundance: -
CDR3nt: TGTGCCAGCAGCTTAACTAGCGGCCTTAGGAATGAGCAGTTCTTC
CDR3aa: CASSLTSGLRNEQFF

v_gene: TRBV10-1
j_gene: TRBJ2-4
len: 13
d_gene: -
abundance: -
CDR3nt: TGCGCCAGCAGTGATAGCCCTGTCAGCATTCAGTACTTC
CDR3aa: CASSDSPVSIQYF

v_gene: TRBV20-1
j_gene: TRBJ1-1
len: 14
d_gene: TRBD1
abundance: -
CDR3nt: TGCAGTGCTAGTGACGCCGGGACAGGATTCTCGGCTTTCTTT
CDR3aa: CSASDAGTGFSAFF

v_gene: TRBV28
j_gene: TRBJ2-7
len: 14
d_gene: -
abundance: -
CDR3nt: TGTGCCAGCAGTTTTGAGGGGGGGATCTACGAGCAGTACTTC
CDR3aa: CASSFEGGIYEQYF

v_gene: TRBV30
j_gene: TRBJ1-1
len: 15
d_gene: -
abundance: -
CDR3nt: TGTGCCTGGTCCTTTCTGGGGCAGTCTAACACTGAAGCTTTCTTT
CDR3aa: CAWSFLGQSNTEAFF

v_gene: TRBV11-2
j_gene: TRBJ2-3
len: 16
d_gene: TRBD2
abundance: -
CDR3nt: TGTGCCAGCAGCTTAGTATCGGGACTAGTGGGGGGGGTGCAGTATTTT
CDR3aa: CASSLVSGLVGGVQYF

v_gene: TRBV7-8
j_gene: TRBJ1-2
len: 14
d_gene: TRBD1
abundance: -
CDR3nt: TGTGCCAGCAGCTTATATACAGGGGTTGAAGGCTACACCTTC
CDR3aa: CASSLYTGVEGYTF

v_gene: TRBV6-5
j_gene: TRBJ2-1
len: 15
d_gene: TRBD2
abundance: -
CDR3nt: TGTGCCAGCAGTTACTACGGGACTAGCGACAATGAGCAGTTCTTC
CDR3aa: CASSYYGTSDNEQFF

v_gene: TRBV6-5
j_gene: TRBJ2-7
len: 14
d_gene: -
abundance: -
CDR3nt: TGTGCCAGCAGTTACCGGGGTTACTCCTACGAGCAGTACTTC
CDR3aa: CASSYRGYSYEQYF

v_gene: TRBV7-2
j_gene: TRBJ2-7
len: 15
d_gene: TRBD1
abundance: -
CDR3nt: TGTGCCAGCAGCTTAGGCGACAGGGAATCGTACGAGCAGTACTTC
CDR3aa: CASSLGDRESYEQYF

v_gene: TRBV7-6
j_gene: TRBJ2-1
len: 16
d_gene: TRBD2
abundance: -
CDR3nt: TGTGCCAGCAGCCAAGGGACTAGCGGGATCTACAATGAGCAGTTCTTC
CDR3aa: CASSQGTSGIYNEQFF

v_gene: TRBV11-2
j_gene: TRBJ2-7
len: 14
d_gene: -
abundance: -
CDR3nt: TGTGCCAGCAGCTTACTGGAGGGTACCTACGAGCAGTACTTC
CDR3aa: CASSLLEGTYEQYF

v_gene: TRBV4-3
j_gene: TRBJ2-1
len: 15
d_gene: TRBD2
abundance: -
CDR3nt: TGCGCCAGCAGCCAAGGACTAGCAACCTACAATGAGCAGTTCTTC
CDR3aa: CASSQGLATYNEQFF

v_gene: TRBV6-2/TRBV6-3
j_gene: TRBJ2-1
len: 18
d_gene: TRBD2
abundance: -
CDR3nt: TGTGCCAGCAGTTATACTCCGGGTAGCGGGGGGGAGTACAATGAGCAGTTCTTC
CDR3aa: CASSYTPGSGGEYNEQFF

v_gene: TRBV7-2
j_gene: TRBJ1-2
len: 15
d_gene: -
abundance: -
CDR3nt: TGTGCCAGCAGACAAGACAACGGCTATAACTATGGCTACACCTTC
CDR3aa: CASRQDNGYNYGYTF

v_gene: TRBV6-5
j_gene: TRBJ1-5
len: 14
d_gene: TRBD1
abundance: -
CDR3nt: TGTGCCAGCAGAGGACAGGCCGCGAATCAGCCCCAGCATTTT
CDR3aa: CASRGQAANQPQHF

v_gene: TRBV18
j_gene: TRBJ2-1
len: 15
d_gene: TRBD1
abundance: -
CDR3nt: TGTGCCAGCTCATCCCCGGGACAGGGGGCGGATGAGCAGTTCTTC
CDR3aa: CASSSPGQGADEQFF

v_gene: TRBV16
j_gene: TRBJ2-4
len: 16
d_gene: -
abundance: -
CDR3nt: TGTGCCAGCAGCCCTCCCGCAGGGGAGGCCAAAAACATTCAGTACTTC
CDR3aa: CASSPPAGEAKNIQYF

v_gene: TRBV4-1
j_gene: TRBJ1-5
len: 13
d_gene: -
abundance: -
CDR3nt: TGCGCCAGCAGCCAGACAGTCTCACAGCCCCAGCATTTT
CDR3aa: CASSQTVSQPQHF

v_gene: TRBV20-1
j_gene: TRBJ2-5
len: 15
d_gene: TRBD2
abundance: -
CDR3nt: TGCAGTGCTAGTTCCGCACTAGCGGGGGCTGAGACCCAGTACTTC
CDR3aa: CSASSALAGAETQYF

v_gene: TRBV7-9
j_gene: TRBJ1-4
len: 15
d_gene: -
abundance: once
CDR3nt: TGTGCCAGCAGCTTAGTTCCGGGAGGGTCGGAAAAACTGTTTTTT
CDR3aa: CASSLVPGGSEKLFF